Listed below are T cell receptor beta chains from one sample, sequenced in a study of PD-1 and CTLA-4 blockade in melanoma. The method was immunoSEQ multiplex PCR; TCRdb's version includes in-frame clones alone and lacks a portion of them. Among about 30,000 clones listed, approximately 91% were seen once. This specimen consisted of CD8+ T cells from peripheral blood, obtained before anti-PD-1 treatment. Source of these receptors: a human donor with melanoma. Each CDR3 is given with its conserved first and last residue.

v_gene: TRBV4-2
CDR3aa: CASSQDAGAENTEAFF

v_gene: TRBV3-1/TRBV3-2
CDR3aa: CASSQDSGLATDTQYF

v_gene: TRBV2
CDR3aa: CASSEGTGVDEQFF

v_gene: TRBV27
CDR3aa: CASRAPGGEQYF

v_gene: TRBV24-1
CDR3aa: CATSDLAGNEQFF

v_gene: TRBV7-3
CDR3aa: CASSWTGATDTQYF

v_gene: TRBV4-1
CDR3aa: CASSQGGGFGTSLNEQFF

v_gene: TRBV19
CDR3aa: CASRGPNSNQPQHF

v_gene: TRBV9
CDR3aa: CASSVGGLNTGELFF

v_gene: TRBV18
CDR3aa: CASSPSSFGSPLHF

v_gene: TRBV2
CDR3aa: CASSEAHSSAPTNEKLFF

v_gene: TRBV15
CDR3aa: CATSRTQGQNTGELFF

v_gene: TRBV11-2
CDR3aa: CASSFSETYNEQFF

v_gene: TRBV6-5
CDR3aa: CASSPQDRGFDGYTF

v_gene: TRBV10-3
CDR3aa: CAISVAVLGEQYF

v_gene: TRBV30
CDR3aa: CAWRQGQSNQPQHF

v_gene: TRBV19
CDR3aa: CASSYGIFYEQYF

v_gene: TRBV6-5
CDR3aa: CASSYGQGLSGEQYF

v_gene: TRBV13
CDR3aa: CASSRQEAEAHEQYF

v_gene: TRBV27
CDR3aa: CASSYRQGFEQYF

v_gene: TRBV7-9
CDR3aa: CASSSLLAGEADTQYF

v_gene: TRBV7-9
CDR3aa: CASSLMGSSRGTEAFF

v_gene: TRBV7-2
CDR3aa: CASRLEGNLIRELFF

v_gene: TRBV11-2
CDR3aa: CASSRAQGETQYF

v_gene: TRBV19
CDR3aa: CASSIGTDTQYF

v_gene: TRBV24-1
CDR3aa: CATSDLTGSSYNEQFF

v_gene: TRBV7-6
CDR3aa: CASSPPERSDEQYF

v_gene: TRBV13
CDR3aa: CASTRGGLGPYEQYF

v_gene: TRBV21-1
CDR3aa: CASTTGPRDGNQPQHF

v_gene: TRBV12-3/TRBV12-4
CDR3aa: CATGVTGELFF

v_gene: TRBV3-1/TRBV3-2
CDR3aa: CASSQEAGASSYEQYF

v_gene: TRBV28
CDR3aa: CASSFVQDGNEKLFF

v_gene: TRBV29-1
CDR3aa: CSVDSFSGGSSYEQYF

v_gene: TRBV7-6
CDR3aa: CASSPGLAGGGTDTQYF

v_gene: TRBV6-5
CDR3aa: CASGPRLWGYTF

v_gene: TRBV2
CDR3aa: CATSRGESFF

v_gene: TRBV7-9
CDR3aa: CASTLGGGSQGYTF

v_gene: TRBV5-5
CDR3aa: CASSADRGPSYEQYF

v_gene: TRBV7-6
CDR3aa: CASSLGGGVSSYEQYF

v_gene: TRBV7-8
CDR3aa: CASSPPQGVGTDTQYF

v_gene: TRBV29-1
CDR3aa: CSAGTGDYNEQFF

v_gene: TRBV4-1
CDR3aa: CASSPVQFELSGELFF